This T cell receptor beta chain was found in a study of cytomegalovirus exposure and HLA in healthy donors. Overall study findings and caveats: It was assumed in the presence/absence analyses that sequencing depth was roughly uniform across donors. In a later analysis, parvovirus B19, influenza, CMV and Epstein-Barr virus appeared linked to several top co-occurrence clusters.

Germline V gene sequence: CDR1 SGDLS, CDR2 YYNGEE. This CDR3 has 16 amino acids. Losses at the gene ends were 4 bases for V and 2 bases for J; bases not matched to a gene: 7. The PCR ran on 60 Vbeta and 13 Jbeta primers. Method: immunoSEQ multiplex PCR; TCRdb's copy keeps in-frame clones and lacks some. The sample's table shows 95,000 to 150,000 clones. Concerning this clone: Its antigen is not known.

Input material: PBMCs. The V call is TRBV9, the J call TRBJ2-3; 10 nucleotides line up with TRBD2. This TCR came from a man between 40 and 49 years old in good health and CMV-seronegative. The CDR3 spells CASSPELAGVTDTQYF. CDR3 DNA: TGTGCCAGCAGCCCAGAGCTAGCGGGAGTCACAGATACGCAGTATTTT. Based on the CDR3 plus reference TRBV9 and TRBJ2-3, the full variable domain is DSGVTQTPKHLITATGQRVTLRCSPRSGDLSVYWYQQSLDQGLQFLIQYYNGEERAKGNILERFSAQQFPDLHSELNLSSLELGDSALYFCASSPELAGVTDTQYFGPGTRLTVL.